This TCR beta chain comes out of a study of blood T cell repertoires in COVID-19 (dated by TCRdb to the early 2020s). As for the study more broadly: The collaborator samples originated in the United States, Italy and Spain and spanned the acute and convalescent phases of COVID-19. The material from the prospective study consisted of cDNA or gDNA derived from T cells, B-cell-depleted T cells, or PBMCs. Subjects who had been exposed to COVID-19, were actively infected with it, or had recovered from it provided the deeply sampled blood TCRbeta repertoires that made up the dataset. The repertoires were released in a freely available public database meant as a resource for research on the immune response to SARS-CoV-2. Samples were obtained from the ongoing ImmuneRACE study (first 160 participants) and from 1,200 or so subjects provided by 6 global collaborators. A de-identified subject ID, COVID-19 status, age in years and sex were almost always included in the sample metadata. Where HLA class I and class II types were available, the types were taken from metadata supplied by the sample provider, not from assay-based typing. General study outcomes and caveats: Clinical and demographic metadata were provided uncurated, with the amount varying by source and participant.

Collaborating institutions collected whole blood in K2EDTA tubes following their own protocols. For TCRbeta analysis, collaborators shipped samples as frozen whole blood, isolated PBMCs, or DNA extracted from either of those sample types. The immunoSEQ Assay, a bias-controlled multiplex PCR, was used to amplify TCRbeta CDR3 regions from genomic DNA. The original methods were these. The number of nucleated cells in each sample was estimated from the amplification of reference gene primers within the assay. To quantify the absolute abundance of each unique TCRbeta CDR3 rearrangement, sequence reads were collapsed and filtered. For each sample, productive Simpson clonality was calculated as the square root of Simpson's diversity index across productive rearrangements. Not all clones reach the TCRdb copy of this immuneACCESS table, which keeps in-frame sequences only. Checked studies attribute under half of the gap to unresolved V genes and leave the rest unexplained. The D gene and trimming were derived from the DNA, and the V and J assignments and clone size from that table. This sample lists some 260,000 clones; 70% to 80% were detected once. The top ten constitute around 3.4% of the sample.

The germline V gene (reference sequence) provides CDR1 SEHNR and CDR2 FQNEAQ. At the junction V is shortened by 5 bases and J by 7 bases; bases outside the gene matches: 10. Spanning cysteine to phenylalanine, the CDR3 consists of 14 amino acids. Only CDR3 DNA remains: 42 bases, in frame from the first base. Points on this clone: The clone's antigen remains unknown. Base qualities are not provided; no much larger clone lies one nucleotide away.

Sequencing was carried out using peripheral blood. The sequence came from a woman older than 75 with acute or convalescent COVID-19. The chain employs TRBV7-9 and TRBJ1-1; 7 bases in between match TRBD1. The CDR3 region: CASSTRGGRGEAFF. The nucleotide sequence is given as TGTGCCAGCAGCACCAGAGGGGGCCGGGGTGAAGCTTTCTTT.